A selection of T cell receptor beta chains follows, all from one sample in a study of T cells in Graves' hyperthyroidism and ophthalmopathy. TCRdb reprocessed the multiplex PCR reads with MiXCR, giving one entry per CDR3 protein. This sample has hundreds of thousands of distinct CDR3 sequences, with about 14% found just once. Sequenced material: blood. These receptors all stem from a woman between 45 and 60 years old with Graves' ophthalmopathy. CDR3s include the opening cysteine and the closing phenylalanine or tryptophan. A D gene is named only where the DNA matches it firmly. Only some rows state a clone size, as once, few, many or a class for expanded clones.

cdr3_aa: CASSQRPNEAFF; cdr3_nt: TGTGCCAGTAGTCAACGACCGAATGAAGCTTTCTTT; v_call: TRBV19; d_call: .; j_call: TRBJ1-1; clone_size: .
cdr3_aa: CASRAGQQETQYF; cdr3_nt: TGCGCCAGCAGGGCGGGTCAGCAAGAGACCCAGTACTTC; v_call: TRBV5-1; d_call: .; j_call: TRBJ2-5; clone_size: many
cdr3_aa: CASSRTGQSSGNTIYF; cdr3_nt: TGTGCCAGCAGCCGGACAGGGCAGAGCTCTGGAAACACCATATATTTT; v_call: TRBV12-3/TRBV12-4; d_call: TRBD1; j_call: TRBJ1-3; clone_size: many
cdr3_aa: CASSLGLAGGSYEQYF; cdr3_nt: TGTGCCAGCAGCTTAGGACTAGCGGGAGGGAGCTACGAGCAGTACTTC; v_call: TRBV7-8; d_call: TRBD2; j_call: TRBJ2-7; clone_size: many
cdr3_aa: CASSLTGWEADYGYTF; cdr3_nt: TGTGCCAGCAGTTTAACGGGGTGGGAGGCTGACTATGGCTACACCTTC; v_call: TRBV27; d_call: .; j_call: TRBJ1-2; clone_size: few
cdr3_aa: CASSQRTGEQPQHF; cdr3_nt: TGTGCCAGCAGCCAACGGACAGGGGAACAGCCCCAGCATTTT; v_call: TRBV3-1; d_call: TRBD1; j_call: TRBJ1-5; clone_size: many
cdr3_aa: CASSATSLRNGQFF; cdr3_nt: TGTGCCAGCAGCGCCACTAGTTTACGCAATGGGCAGTTCTTC; v_call: TRBV7-6; d_call: .; j_call: TRBJ2-1; clone_size: .
cdr3_aa: CASSLGPGLAGGPEDTQYF; cdr3_nt: TGTGCCAGCAGCTTAGGCCCGGGACTAGCGGGAGGGCCAGAAGATACGCAGTATTTT; v_call: TRBV7-2; d_call: TRBD2; j_call: TRBJ2-3; clone_size: many
cdr3_aa: CAWGYGALAGAERETQYF; cdr3_nt: TGTGCCTGGGGGTATGGGGCACTAGCGGGAGCCGAGAGAGAGACCCAGTACTTC; v_call: TRBV30; d_call: TRBD2; j_call: TRBJ2-5; clone_size: .
cdr3_aa: CATRRVAGGTTREQYF; cdr3_nt: TGTGCCACCAGGCGGGTAGCGGGAGGGACTACTCGGGAGCAGTACTTC; v_call: TRBV10-3; d_call: TRBD2; j_call: TRBJ2-7; clone_size: many
cdr3_aa: CASSPTSGPMNTEAFF; cdr3_nt: TGTGCCAGCAGTCCCACCTCCGGACCCATGAACACTGAAGCTTTCTTT; v_call: TRBV6-1; d_call: .; j_call: TRBJ1-1; clone_size: .
cdr3_aa: CASSYSRQGARGGYNEQFF; cdr3_nt: TGTGCCAGCAGTTACTCGAGACAGGGGGCAAGGGGGGGGTACAATGAGCAGTTCTTC; v_call: TRBV6-5; d_call: TRBD1; j_call: TRBJ2-1; clone_size: .
cdr3_aa: CASSDRPGTSGIGAYNEQFF; cdr3_nt: TGTGCCAGCAGTGACCGTCCCGGGACTAGCGGGATCGGCGCCTACAATGAGCAGTTCTTC; v_call: TRBV6-1; d_call: TRBD2; j_call: TRBJ2-1; clone_size: many
cdr3_aa: CASNRHAQETQYF; cdr3_nt: TGTGCCAGCAACAGACACGCGCAAGAGACCCAGTACTTC; v_call: TRBV2; d_call: .; j_call: TRBJ2-5; clone_size: many
cdr3_aa: CASSLERRNYGYTF; cdr3_nt: TGCGCCAGCAGCTTGGAGAGAAGAAACTATGGCTACACCTTC; v_call: TRBV5-1; d_call: .; j_call: TRBJ1-2; clone_size: many